This T cell receptor (beta chain) was observed in a study of blood T cell repertoires in COVID-19. Turning to the study itself: Sources were T cells, B-cell-depleted T cells, or PBMCs; the material itself was cDNA or gDNA.

Remarks on this clone: At one of its ends the junction is not consistent with the germline gene, which may arise from a read error.

Germline V gene sequence: CDR1 MDHEN, CDR2 SYDVKM. The CDR3 is 14 amino acids. The repertoire was sequenced with immunoSEQ multiplex PCR; TCRdb's copy has only in-frame clones and lacks some. The sample contains under 200,000 clones, around 89% of which appear only once. The sample was PBMCs or T cells enriched from blood (not recorded which). V is TRBV28 and J is TRBJ2-1; TRBD1 is a possible D gene (6 bases). This receptor was taken from a young woman who had recovered from COVID-19. CDR3 DNA: TGTGCCAGCAGTCCTCTACCCAGGGGCAATAAGCAGTTCTTC. It specifies CASSPLPRGNKQFF.